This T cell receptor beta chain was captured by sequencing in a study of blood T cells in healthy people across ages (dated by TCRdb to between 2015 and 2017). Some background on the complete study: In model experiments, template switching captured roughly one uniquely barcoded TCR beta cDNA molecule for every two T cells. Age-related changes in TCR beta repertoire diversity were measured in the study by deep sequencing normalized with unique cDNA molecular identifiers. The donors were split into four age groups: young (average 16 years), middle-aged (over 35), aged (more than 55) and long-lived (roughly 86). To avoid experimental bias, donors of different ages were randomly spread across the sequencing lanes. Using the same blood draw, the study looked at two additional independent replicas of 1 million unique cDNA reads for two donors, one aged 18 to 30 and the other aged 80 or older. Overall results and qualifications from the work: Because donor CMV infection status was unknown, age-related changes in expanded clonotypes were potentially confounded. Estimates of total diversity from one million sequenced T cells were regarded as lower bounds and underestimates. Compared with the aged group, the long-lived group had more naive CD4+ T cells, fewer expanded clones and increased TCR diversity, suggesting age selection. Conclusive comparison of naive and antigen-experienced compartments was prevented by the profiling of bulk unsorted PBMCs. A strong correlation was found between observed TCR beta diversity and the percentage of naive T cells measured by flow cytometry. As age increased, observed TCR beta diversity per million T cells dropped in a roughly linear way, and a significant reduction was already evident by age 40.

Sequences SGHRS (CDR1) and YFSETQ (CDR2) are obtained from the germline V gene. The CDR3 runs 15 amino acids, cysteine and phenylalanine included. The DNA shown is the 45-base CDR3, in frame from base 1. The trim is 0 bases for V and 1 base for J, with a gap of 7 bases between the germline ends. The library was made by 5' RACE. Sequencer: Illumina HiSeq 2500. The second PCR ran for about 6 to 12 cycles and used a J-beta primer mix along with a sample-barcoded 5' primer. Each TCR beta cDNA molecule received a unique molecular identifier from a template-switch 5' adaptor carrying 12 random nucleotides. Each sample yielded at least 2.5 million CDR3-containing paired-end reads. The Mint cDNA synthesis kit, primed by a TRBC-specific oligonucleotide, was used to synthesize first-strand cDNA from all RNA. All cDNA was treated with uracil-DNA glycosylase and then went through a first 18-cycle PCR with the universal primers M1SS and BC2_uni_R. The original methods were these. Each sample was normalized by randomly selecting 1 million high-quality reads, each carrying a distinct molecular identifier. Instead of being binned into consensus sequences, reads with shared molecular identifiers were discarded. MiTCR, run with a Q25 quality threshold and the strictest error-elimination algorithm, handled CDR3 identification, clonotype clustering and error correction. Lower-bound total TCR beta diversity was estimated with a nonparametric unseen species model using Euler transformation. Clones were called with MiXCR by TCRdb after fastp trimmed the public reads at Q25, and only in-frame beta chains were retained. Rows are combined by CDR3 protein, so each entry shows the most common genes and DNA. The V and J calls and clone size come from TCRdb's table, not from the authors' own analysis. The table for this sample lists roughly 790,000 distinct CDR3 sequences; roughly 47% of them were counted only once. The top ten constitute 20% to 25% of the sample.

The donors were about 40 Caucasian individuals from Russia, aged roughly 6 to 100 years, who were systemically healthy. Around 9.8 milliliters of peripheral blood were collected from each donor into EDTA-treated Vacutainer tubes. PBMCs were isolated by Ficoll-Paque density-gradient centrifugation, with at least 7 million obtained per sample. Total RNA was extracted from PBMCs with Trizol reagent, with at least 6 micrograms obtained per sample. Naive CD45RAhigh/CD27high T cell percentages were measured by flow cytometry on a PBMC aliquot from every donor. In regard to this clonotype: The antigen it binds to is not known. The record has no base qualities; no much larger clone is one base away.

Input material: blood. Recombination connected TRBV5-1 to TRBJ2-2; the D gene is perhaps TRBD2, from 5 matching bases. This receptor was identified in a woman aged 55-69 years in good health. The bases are TGCGCCAGCAGCTTGGACGGGGTGAACACCGGGGAGCTGTTTTTT. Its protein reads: CASSLDGVNTGELFF.